The sequence of this TCR beta chain was determined in a study of CDR3 diversity in severe acne (dated by TCRdb to the late 2010s). The method behind the library was PCR. For sequencing, an Illumina HiSeq 2000 was employed. TCRdb reworked the public reads: Q25 trimming with fastp, MiXCR clone assembly, productive beta chains retained. Each record represents a unique CDR3 protein, reported with the most common genes and DNA among its rows. This sample comprises some 85,000 distinct CDR3 sequences, approximately 54% of them detected only once. The biggest ten clones account for around a tenth of the sample. The CDR3 runs 15 residues from the cysteine to the phenylalanine. Left in the record is the CDR3 DNA by itself, 45 bases read in frame from the first base. Trimmed from V: 5 bases; trimmed from J: 9 bases; junction bases lacking a gene match: 9. Sequences SGHTA (CDR1) and FQGNSA (CDR2) are obtained from the germline V gene.

This clonotype was found once. Which antigen it targets is not known. Base qualities are not provided; no much larger clone lies one nucleotide away. A lone read is weak support. The sequence links TRBV7-2 to TRBJ2-1; 11 nucleotides in the junction match TRBD2. The TCR originated in a male donor with severe acne vulgaris. The specimen was blood. For the CDR3, the sequence is CASSVLAGAGGEQFF. The DNA reads as follows: TGTGCCAGCAGCGTACTAGCGGGAGCGGGTGGTGAGCAGTTCTTC.